A selection of T cell receptor beta chains follows, all from one sample in a study of blood T cell repertoires in COVID-19. Profiling relied on immunoSEQ multiplex PCR, and the TCRdb table lists in-frame clones only, not all of them. The sample consists of fewer than 15,000 clones, roughly 91% of them appearing once. Sequenced input: peripheral blood. Source of these receptors: a woman between 65 and 79 years old with active COVID-19. CDR3s leave out the opening cysteine and the closing phenylalanine or tryptophan. Expanded clones are given a class, and other clones once, few, many or no size at all.

TRBJ2-5	13	-	TRBV5-3	ARSPNRMGGETQY
TRBJ2-7	13	once	TRBV7-8	ASSLRAGRSYEQY
TRBJ2-1	15	-	TRBV5-4	ASSSGSIQGSYNEQF
TRBJ2-5	13	-	TRBV28	ASSSHGQGRETQY
TRBJ2-1	15	-	TRBV3-1/TRBV3-2	ASSQDSGQGYYNEQF
TRBJ2-7	13	-	TRBV4-3	ASSQDRLASYEQY
TRBJ2-1	17	-	TRBV11-2	ASSLRGQDRGRGYNEQF
TRBJ2-2	12	-	TRBV9	ASSPTLRAGELF
TRBJ1-5	11	few	TRBV3-1/TRBV3-2	ASSQAGSQPQH
TRBJ1-2	11	-	TRBV5-1	ASSTGQNYGYT
TRBJ2-7	12	-	TRBV5-6	ASSLGLAGGEQY
TRBJ1-5	12	-	TRBV2	ASSAGYSNQPQH
TRBJ1-1	11	once	TRBV3-1/TRBV3-2	ASSLQKNTEAF
TRBJ2-3	12	once	TRBV10-3	AISESTSTDTQY
TRBJ2-5	14	-	TRBV5-1	ASSLSGLAGVETQY
TRBJ2-1	13	-	TRBV11-2	ASSRAGTRSNEQF
TRBJ1-1	11	-	TRBV28	ASTRGGDTEAF
TRBJ2-5	14	-	TRBV6-2/TRBV6-3	ASSNGLVRVQETQY
TRBJ2-5	12	-	TRBV10-2	ASSESRQGGTQY
TRBJ1-2	12	-	TRBV10-3	AISESQSNYGYT
TRBJ1-1	11	-	TRBV7-7	ASSPLRDTEAF
TRBJ2-6	13	-	TRBV10-3	AISEIRTGANVLT
TRBJ2-3	13	-	TRBV9	ASSGFSGSTDTQY
TRBJ2-1	11	-	TRBV27	ASSLFRGNEQF
TRBJ2-3	15	-	TRBV5-4	ASSSSFGTSGRDTQY
TRBJ2-7	10	-	TRBV25-1	ASSAPGGAQY
TRBJ2-6	15	-	TRBV7-6	ASSLPSGGSGANVLT
TRBJ2-7	12	-	TRBV11-3	ASSPRATGYEQY
TRBJ2-1	14	-	TRBV18	ASSPRPGTTYNEQF
TRBJ2-7	15	once	TRBV19	ASSIESGTSGIREQY
TRBJ1-1	14	-	TRBV5-6	ASSQAPDRGNTEAF
TRBJ2-1	14	-	TRBV9	ASSVGGTSGRNEQF
TRBJ1-1	11	-	TRBV7-2	ASSSDREAEAF
TRBJ2-7	13	-	TRBV5-1	ASGLDGQGGYEQY
TRBJ2-3	14	-	TRBV11-2	ASSLDLDLGTDTQY
TRBJ1-1	13	-	TRBV18	ASSPRTPRNTEAF
TRBJ2-1	14	-	TRBV18	ASSPVRAGLANEQF
TRBJ2-7	14	-	TRBV2	ASVGLAGRTSYEQY
TRBJ2-7	12	-	TRBV6-6	ASSYRVTSYEQY
TRBJ2-1	10	-	TRBV10-2	ASSRRGNEQF
TRBJ1-2	14	-	TRBV5-1	ASRFGTGGIGYGYT
TRBJ1-2	11	once	TRBV30	AWSPDSSYGYT